The next 13 T cell receptor beta chains were all read from a single sample in a study of CD8 T cells in ankylosing spondylitis. Overall study findings and caveats: In ankylosing spondylitis blood, a motif of eight highly homologous TCR beta variants appeared characteristic.

Using its own MiXCR run on the 5' RACE reads, TCRdb lists one record per CDR3 protein. The table has hundreds of thousands of distinct CDR3 sequences, roughly 26% seen once; the top ten hold about 0.92%. Their target antigens are unknown. Source material: blood, either unsorted or a sorted T cell fraction (not recorded which). The receptors come from a male donor with ankylosing spondylitis.

The J gene is TRBJ2-2, the V gene TRBV14; a weak D match, TRBD1 (6 bases). Per germline, CDR1 SGHDN and CDR2 FVKESK. This CDR3 contains 15 residues. Trimming took 6 bases from V and 1 from J, leaving 12 bases between them. The CDR3 DNA sequence: TGTGCCAGCAGGCACAGGACAGAGAACACCGGGGAGCTGTTTTTT. Its protein product is CASRHRTENTGELFF.

The chain couples TRBV19 to TRBJ2-2; TRBD2 agrees at 8 bases. Trimming took 5 bases from V and 6 from J; bases not matched to a gene: 2. CDR3 length: 13 amino acids. Germline V gene data show CDR1 as LNHDA and CDR2 as SQIVND (reference sequence). This chain's CDR3 is CASSGLASGELFF. The CDR3 DNA sequence: TGTGCCAGTAGTGGACTAGCATCCGGGGAGCTGTTTTTT.

The chain carries TRBV6-1 and TRBJ1-5, with 10 nucleotides matching TRBD1. The germline CDR1 and CDR2 sequences are MNHNS and SASEGT. The CDR3 is made up of 14 amino acids. V shed 7 bases, J shed 2 bases, and the junction held 2 bases outside the gene matches. The CDR3 spells CASTGTGGNQPQHF. DNA of the CDR3: TGTGCCAGCACTGGGACAGGGGGCAATCAGCCCCAGCATTTT.

This clonotype was observed a handful of times. The V call is TRBV30, the J call TRBJ1-1; 7 positions agree with TRBD1. The CDR3 loop spans 17 amino acids. Germline V gives CDR1 GTSNPN, CDR2 SVGIG (reference sequence). V lost 3 bases, J lost 1 base, and 14 bases stayed unmatched. CDR3 nucleotides: TGTGCCTGGAGGGTTTTATACAGGACAGGCTCGAACACTGAAGCTTTCTTT. It specifies CAWRVLYRTGSNTEAFF.

This clonotype was counted ten times or more. This chain joins TRBV5-1 and TRBJ1-4; D perhaps matches TRBD1 (5 bases). Germline assignment: CDR1 SGHRS and CDR2 YFSETQ. V was shortened by 3 bases and J by 7 bases, with 13 bases between the two germline ends. The CDR3 loop spans 14 amino acids. CDR3 in amino acids: CASSSRGGGEKLFF. CDR3 DNA sequence: TGCGCCAGCAGCTCGCGGGGCGGCGGTGAAAAACTGTTTTTT.

This clonotype was observed a few times. This rearrangement joins TRBV20-1 to TRBJ1-4, with D possibly being TRBD1 (5 bases). Germline V gene sequence: CDR1 DFQATT, CDR2 SNEGSKA (reference sequence). Deletions cut 6 bases from V and 6 bases from J, with 14 bases between. The CDR3 is made up of 13 amino acids. The chain's CDR3 is CSAPGTADEKLFF. The CDR3 DNA sequence: TGCAGTGCCCCCGGGACGGCCGATGAAAAACTGTTTTTT.

This clonotype has a single count. The rearrangement links TRBV28 to TRBJ2-3; the D gene is possibly TRBD1 (6 bases). The CDR3 runs 14 residues. Deletions cut 4 bases from V and 2 bases from J, with 10 bases between. Germline lookup yields CDR1 MDHEN and CDR2 SYDVKM. CDR3 loop: CASSSGTITDTQYF. The CDR3 region has the DNA TGTGCCAGCAGTTCCGGGACAATCACAGATACGCAGTATTTT. The full variable domain, completed using reference TRBV28 and TRBJ2-3, is DVKVTQSSRYLVKRTGEKVFLECVQDMDHENMFWYRQDPGLGLRLIYFSYDVKMKEKGDIPEGYSVSREKKERFSLILESASTNQTSMYLCASSSGTITDTQYFGPGTRLTVL.

This clonotype was detected a few times. V and J are TRBV4-2 and TRBJ2-7; 10 bases match TRBD2. In germline, CDR1 is LGHNA, CDR2 YNFKEQ. The CDR3 runs 14 residues. The V and J ends lost 2 bases and 9 bases, in that order; junction bases with no gene match: 7. CDR3 protein: CASSQTSLAGRQYV. CDR3 nucleotides: TGTGCCAGCAGCCAAACATCACTAGCGGGAAGGCAGTACGTC.

This chain uses TRBV2 with TRBJ2-2, with 9 bases lining up with TRBD2. V lost 2 bases to trimming and J lost 6 bases; unmatched junction nucleotides: 7. Germline V gene lookup returns CDR1 SNHLY and CDR2 FYNNEI. The CDR3 is made up of 16 amino acids. Here the CDR3 DNA reads TGTGCCAGCAGTGAACCTAGCGGGATACATCCCGGGGAGCTGTTTTTT. It specifies CASSEPSGIHPGELFF.

V and J are TRBV15 and TRBJ1-1; 7 bases fit TRBD1. The CDR3 covers 15 residues. Germline V gene lookup returns CDR1 LNHNV and CDR2 YYDKDF (reference sequence). V lost 1 base to trimming and J lost 4 bases; unmatched junction nucleotides: 6. CDR3 sequence: CATSRVGGLGTEAFF. The CDR3 region has the DNA TGTGCCACCAGCAGAGTAGGGGGCTTGGGCACTGAAGCTTTCTTT.

This CDR3 reads CASSEYPYEQYF. CDR3 bases: TGTGCCAGCAGTGAATACCCCTACGAGCAGTACTTC. This chain joins TRBV25-1 and TRBJ2-7, with D unresolved. Trimming stripped 0 bases from V and 2 bases from J, with 2 bases between. CDR1 is MGHDK, CDR2 SYGVNS, per germline. This CDR3 comprises 12 residues.

This clonotype was seen only a few times. CDR3 protein: CSASVDRLNTEAFF. CDR3 nucleotide sequence: TGCAGCGCTAGCGTTGACAGACTGAACACTGAAGCTTTCTTT. The rearrangement joins TRBV29-1 to TRBJ1-1, with D perhaps TRBD1 (5 bases). This CDR3 region has 14 residues. The V and J ends lost 7 bases and 0 bases respectively, with 15 bases between them. CDR1 is SQVTM and CDR2 is ANQGSEA in the germline V gene.

The V and J genes are TRBV24-1 and TRBJ2-2; D gene unclear. The CDR3 loop spans 11 amino acids. Germline V gene lookup returns CDR1 KGHDR and CDR2 SFDVKD. V gave up 4 bases and J gave up 4 bases, with 0 bases separating them. In nucleotides, the CDR3 is TGTGCCACCAGTGACACCGGGGAGCTGTTTTTT. Protein: CATSDTGELFF.